This T cell receptor beta chain stems from a study of blood T cells in healthy people across ages. Primers used in a second PCR of about 6 to 11 cycles were a sample-barcoded 5' primer and a J-beta primer mix. MiXCR, run by TCRdb on the 5' RACE reads, gives a single entry per CDR3 protein. The table has about 930,000 distinct CDR3 sequences, almost 30% seen once; the top ten hold more than 8.5%. V was pared by 3 bases and J by 2 bases, with 15 bases between. Germline values: CDR1 SGHRS, CDR2 YFSETQ. This CDR3 comprises 15 residues. The data were also submitted as part of a second study, on T cells of mothers and their children.

The sample consisted of blood. The receptor's source is a woman aged 40 to 50 in good health. The chain joins TRBV5-1 to TRBJ2-7; D may match TRBD1 or TRBD2 (6 bases each). The CDR3 DNA reads TGCGCCAGCAGCTGGGGTACTAGGGGGGCCTACGAGCAGTACTTC. Its protein product is CASSWGTRGAYEQYF.